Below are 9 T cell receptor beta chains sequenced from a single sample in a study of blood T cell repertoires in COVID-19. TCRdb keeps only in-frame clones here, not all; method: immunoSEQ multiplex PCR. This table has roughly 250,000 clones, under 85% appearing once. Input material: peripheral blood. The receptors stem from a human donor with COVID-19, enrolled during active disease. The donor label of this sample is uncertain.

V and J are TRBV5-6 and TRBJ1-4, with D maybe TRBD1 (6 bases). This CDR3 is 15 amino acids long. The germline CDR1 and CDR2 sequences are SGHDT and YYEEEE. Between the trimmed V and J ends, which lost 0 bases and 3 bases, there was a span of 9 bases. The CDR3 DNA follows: TGTGCCAGCAGCTTGGCCCAGGGGTCTAATGAAAAACTGTTTTTT. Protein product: CASSLAQGSNEKLFF.

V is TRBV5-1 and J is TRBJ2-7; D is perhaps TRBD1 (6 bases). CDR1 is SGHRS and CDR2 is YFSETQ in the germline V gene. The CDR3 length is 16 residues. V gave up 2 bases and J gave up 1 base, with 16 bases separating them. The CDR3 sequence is CASSFTSGTRSYEQYF. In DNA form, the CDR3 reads TGCGCCAGCAGCTTTACCTCCGGGACACGGTCCTACGAGCAGTACTTC.

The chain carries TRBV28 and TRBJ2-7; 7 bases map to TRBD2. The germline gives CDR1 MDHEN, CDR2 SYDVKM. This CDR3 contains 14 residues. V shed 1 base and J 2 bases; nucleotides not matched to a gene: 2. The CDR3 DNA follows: TGTGCCAGCAGTTTATCCGGGACTACCTACGAGCAGTACTTC. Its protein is CASSLSGTTYEQYF.

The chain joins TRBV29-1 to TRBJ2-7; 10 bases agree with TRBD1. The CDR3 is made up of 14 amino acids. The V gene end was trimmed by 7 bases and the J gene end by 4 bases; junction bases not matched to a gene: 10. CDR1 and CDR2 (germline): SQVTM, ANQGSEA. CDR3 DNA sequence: TGCAGCGCTCTCAAGACAGGGGGCTGGTACGAGCAGTACTTC. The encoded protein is CSALKTGGWYEQYF.

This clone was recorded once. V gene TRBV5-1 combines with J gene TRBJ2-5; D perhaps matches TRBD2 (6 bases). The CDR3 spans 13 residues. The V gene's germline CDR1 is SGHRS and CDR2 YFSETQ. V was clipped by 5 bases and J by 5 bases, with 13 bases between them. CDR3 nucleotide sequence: TGCGCCAGCAGGGAGGGGATAGAGGAGACCCAGTACTTC. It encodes CASREGIEETQYF. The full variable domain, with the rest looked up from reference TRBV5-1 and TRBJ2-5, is KAGVTQTPRYLIKTRGQQVTLSCSPISGHRSVSWYQQTPGQGLQFLFEYFSETQRNKGNFPGRFSGRQFSNSRSEMNVSTLELGDSALYLCASREGIEETQYFGPGTRLLVL.

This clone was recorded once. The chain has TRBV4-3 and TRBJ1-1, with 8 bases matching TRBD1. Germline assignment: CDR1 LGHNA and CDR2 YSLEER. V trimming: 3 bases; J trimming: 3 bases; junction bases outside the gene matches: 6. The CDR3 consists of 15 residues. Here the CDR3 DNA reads TGCGCCAGCAGCCAGGACAGGGCAGGAGACACTGAAGCTTTCTTT. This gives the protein CASSQDRAGDTEAFF.

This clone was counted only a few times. CDR3 DNA: TGTGCCTGGACCCCGGAGTTTTCATTCGAAAAACTGTTTTTT. This translates into CAWTPEFSFEKLFF. The rearrangement joins TRBV30 to TRBJ1-4; no definite D call. The CDR3 is 14 residues long. Germline CDR1 and CDR2: GTSNPN and SVGIG (reference sequence). V lost 4 bases and J lost 8, with 17 bases in between.

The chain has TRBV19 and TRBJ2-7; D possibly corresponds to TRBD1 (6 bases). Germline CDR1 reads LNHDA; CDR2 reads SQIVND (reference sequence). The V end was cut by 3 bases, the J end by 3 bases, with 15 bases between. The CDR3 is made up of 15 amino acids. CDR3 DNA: TGTGCCAGTAGTATGCCTGGCAGGGGAGACTACGAGCAGTACTTC. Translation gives CASSMPGRGDYEQYF.

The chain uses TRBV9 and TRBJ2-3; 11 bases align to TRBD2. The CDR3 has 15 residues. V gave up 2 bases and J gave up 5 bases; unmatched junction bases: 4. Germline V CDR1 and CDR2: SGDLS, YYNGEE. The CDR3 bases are TGTGCCAGCAGCGTTAGCGGGAGGGCCATAGATACGCAGTATTTT. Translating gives CASSVSGRAIDTQYF.